This paragraph covers one T cell receptor (beta chain) sequence. The data are from a study of T cell changes during pregnancy in multiple sclerosis. V gave up 2 bases and J gave up 4 bases, with 8 bases separating them. Looked up from germline, CDR1 is SGHNT and CDR2 is YYREEE (reference sequence). This CDR3 region has 13 residues. Using immunoSEQ multiplex PCR, the repertoire was profiled, and TCRdb retains in-frame clones only, with some absent. The sample carries around 80,000 clones, about 91% recorded once. J is TRBJ2-3 and V is TRBV5-4; a possible D gene is TRBD1 (6 bases). The receptor was derived from a female donor with multiple sclerosis, enrolled in a pregnancy study. This material consisted of peripheral blood, taken before pregnancy. CDR3 DNA: TGTGCCAGCAGCTTCAGGGGATCAGATACGCAGTATTTT. Its protein is CASSFRGSDTQYF.